This T cell receptor beta chain appears in the sequencing data of a study of monozygotic twins with inflammatory bowel disease. Study-level results: Whereas healthy co-twins had higher TCRbeta diversity (inverse Simpson), IBD patients had lower diversity.

Germline V gene lookup returns CDR1 SGHRS and CDR2 YFSETQ. The CDR3 runs to 16 residues. As to this clonotype: Its antigen is not identified.

With about 17 and 10 cycles respectively, two nested PCRs were carried out on TCRalpha and TCRbeta cDNA. TCRdb re-called the 5' RACE reads and gives one entry per CDR3 protein, without DNA. The sample's table shows roughly 160,000 distinct CDR3 sequences. This sequence joins TRBV5-1 and TRBJ1-1; absent DNA, TCRdb's TRBD1 call cannot be checked. The sequenced sample was blood. The receptor was isolated from a human donor with ulcerative colitis or Crohn's disease, or a healthy co-twin of an affected twin (not recorded which). The CDR3 loop is CASSFRDVNGNTEAFF. The variable domain in full, with the rest retrieved from reference TRBV5-1 and TRBJ1-1, is KAGVTQTPRYLIKTRGQQVTLSCSPISGHRSVSWYQQTPGQGLQFLFEYFSETQRNKGNFPGRFSGRQFSNSRSEMNVSTLELGDSALYLCASSFRDVNGNTEAFFGQGTRLTVV.